The entry below gives a single TCR beta chain sequence along with its context. No antigen is known for it. All patients handed over anywhere from 1 to 8 samples, pretreatment and on-treatment. Only in-frame clones appear in the TCRdb table, and some are missing; sequencing was by immunoSEQ multiplex PCR. The profile shows some 22,000 clones, around 87% of them singletons. This sample was taken from a study of PD-L1 blockade in urothelial cancer. In the study overall: Analysis of blood occurred 3 weeks (second dose) and 6 weeks after treatment start. There were a median of approximately 150,000 T cells in blood samples. Findings of the study overall: More expansion of tumor-associated blood clones, seen at 3 weeks, marked durable-benefit patients.

The CDR3 has 16 residues. Germline CDR1 is SNHLY and CDR2 is FYNNEI. Trimming stripped 0 bases from V and 4 bases from J, with 13 bases between. The sequences come from PBMCs, collected around atezolizumab (anti-PD-L1) treatment. The receptor comes from a woman in her fifties or sixties with urothelial cancer. The chain uses TRBV2 and TRBJ2-1; maybe TRBD2 (5 bases). CDR3 sequence reads: CASSEAGGGRYNEQFF. The CDR3 DNA sequence: TGTGCCAGCAGTGAAGCTGGCGGCGGGCGATACAATGAGCAGTTCTTC.